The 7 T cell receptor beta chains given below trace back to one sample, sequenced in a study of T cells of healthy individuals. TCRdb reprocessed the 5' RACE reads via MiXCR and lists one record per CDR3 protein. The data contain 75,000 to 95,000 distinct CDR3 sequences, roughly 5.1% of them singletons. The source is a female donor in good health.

The CDR3 nucleotides read TGTGCCAGCAGCCAGGCCGAGACCCAGTACTTC. Protein: CASSQAETQYF. The genes are TRBV7-8 and TRBJ2-5; D gene unclear. V lost 5 bases to trimming and J lost 5 bases, with 6 bases between them. The CDR3 consists of 11 residues. Germline V CDR1 and CDR2: SGHVS, FQNEAQ.

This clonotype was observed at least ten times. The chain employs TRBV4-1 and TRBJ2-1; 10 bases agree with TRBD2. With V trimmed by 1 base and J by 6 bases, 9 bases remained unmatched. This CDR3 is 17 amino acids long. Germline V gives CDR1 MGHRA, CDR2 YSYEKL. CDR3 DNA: TGCGCCAGCAGCCAAGTGGATATGGGACTAGCGAGCAATGAGCAGTTCTTC. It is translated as CASSQVDMGLASNEQFF.

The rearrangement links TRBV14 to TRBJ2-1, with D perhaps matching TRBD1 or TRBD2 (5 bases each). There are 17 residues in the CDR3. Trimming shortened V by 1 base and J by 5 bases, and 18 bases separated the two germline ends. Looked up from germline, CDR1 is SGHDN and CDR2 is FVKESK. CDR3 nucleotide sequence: TGTGCCAGCAGCCAAGGTTATGGCTGGGGACCCAACAATGAGCAGTTCTTC. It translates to CASSQGYGWGPNNEQFF.

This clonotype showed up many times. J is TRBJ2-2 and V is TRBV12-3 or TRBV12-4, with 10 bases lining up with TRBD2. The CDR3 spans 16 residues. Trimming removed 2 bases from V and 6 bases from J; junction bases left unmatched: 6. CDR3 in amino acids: CASSLILAGGAGELFF. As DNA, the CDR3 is TGTGCCAGCAGTTTAATATTAGCGGGAGGCGCCGGGGAGCTGTTTTTT.

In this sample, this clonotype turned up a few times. The DNA for the CDR3 is TGCGCCAGCAGCCAGGCTTCAAACGTAAGGGGGGGGTCCTACAATGAGCAGTTCTTC. Its protein product is CASSQASNVRGGSYNEQFF. The chain uses TRBV4-1 and TRBJ2-1, with a weak D call TRBD2 (7 bases). This CDR3 contains 19 residues. CDR1 and CDR2 (germline): MGHRA, YSYEKL. V was clipped by 3 bases and J by 1 base, with 22 bases between them.

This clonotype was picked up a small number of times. CDR3 in amino acids: CASSFIGDTQYF. The CDR3 DNA is TGTGCCAGCAGTTTCATCGGAGATACGCAGTATTTT. V usage is TRBV28 and J usage is TRBJ2-3; the D is unclear. CDR1 and CDR2 from the germline V gene are MDHEN and SYDVKM. V was cut by 3 bases and J by 5 bases, with 6 bases left in between. The CDR3 extends over 12 amino acids.

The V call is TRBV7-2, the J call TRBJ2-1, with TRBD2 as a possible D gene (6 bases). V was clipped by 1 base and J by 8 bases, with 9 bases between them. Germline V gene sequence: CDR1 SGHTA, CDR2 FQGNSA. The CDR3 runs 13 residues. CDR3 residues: CASSLGGGDEQFF. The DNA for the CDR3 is TGTGCCAGCAGCTTAGGAGGAGGGGATGAGCAGTTCTTC.